Each of the 20 T cell receptor beta chains below was sequenced from the same sample in a study of blood T cell repertoires in COVID-19. Measured with immunoSEQ multiplex PCR; TCRdb has only the in-frame clones, and not every one. The sample holds over 300,000 clones, approximately 83% seen once. The sample taken for sequencing was PBMCs or T cells enriched from blood (not recorded which). These receptors were taken from a man aged 25-40 years who had recovered from COVID-19.

This chain links TRBV3-1 (or the pseudogene TRBV3-2) with TRBJ2-3; D is perhaps TRBD2 (5 bases). The CDR3 covers 16 residues. Trimming took off 0 bases at V and 2 bases at J, with 12 bases between the two ends. Germline V gene lookup returns CDR1 LGHDT and CDR2 YNNKEL (reference sequence). The CDR3 bases are TGTGCCAGCAGCCAAGAATGGGAGAGTTTCACAGATACGCAGTATTTT. Its translation is CASSQEWESFTDTQYF.

The V call is TRBV9, the J call TRBJ2-1; D is unresolved. The germline CDR1 and CDR2 sequences are SGDLS and YYNGEE. The CDR3 totals 15 residues. V dropped 0 bases and J dropped 1 base, with 8 bases sitting between them. The CDR3: CASSVATVSYNEQFF. In DNA, the CDR3 is TGTGCCAGCAGCGTAGCTACGGTTTCCTACAATGAGCAGTTCTTC.

The genes are TRBV25-1 and TRBJ1-1; TRBD1 agrees at 7 bases. Germline lookup yields CDR1 MGHDK and CDR2 SYGVNS. This CDR3 region has 13 residues. V dropped 6 bases and J dropped 5; count of bases not matched to a gene: 6. CDR3: CASRQTGQTEAFF. The CDR3 DNA follows: TGTGCCAGCAGACAGACAGGGCAGACTGAAGCTTTCTTT.

This clone was seen just once. This rearrangement joins TRBV7-8 to TRBJ2-1; D uncertain. V was pared by 1 base and J by 2 bases, with 15 bases between. The CDR3 runs 17 residues. Germline lookup yields CDR1 SGHVS and CDR2 FQNEAQ. The CDR3 region is CASSLGWAGSTYNEQFF. The CDR3 nucleotides are TGTGCCAGCAGCTTAGGTTGGGCAGGCTCGACCTACAATGAGCAGTTCTTC.

The rearrangement uses TRBV5-1 and TRBJ1-1; the D is unclear. There are 13 residues in the CDR3. V lost 1 base to trimming and J lost 7 bases, with 11 bases between them. Germline values: CDR1 SGHRS, CDR2 YFSETQ. The CDR3 DNA reads TGCGCCAGCAGCTTGACACAACCCAGTGAAGCTTTCTTT. This encodes CASSLTQPSEAFF.

This clone was recorded only once. This chain joins TRBV5-1 and TRBJ1-1, with D possibly matching TRBD1 (5 bases). CDR3 length: 12 amino acids. The V and J ends lost 7 bases and 8 bases respectively, with 15 bases between them. Germline V CDR1 and CDR2: SGHRS, YFSETQ. The CDR3 reads CASAVIGEEAFF. The CDR3 DNA reads TGCGCCAGCGCAGTTATAGGGGAAGAAGCTTTCTTT.

The chain employs TRBV5-1 and TRBJ1-6; 10 bases map to TRBD1. With V trimmed by 0 bases and J by 8 bases, 8 bases remained unmatched. CDR3 size: 17 residues. Germline CDR1 SGHRS, CDR2 YFSETQ. CDR3 sequence (DNA): TGCGCCAGCAGCTTGGTACCAACCGGGACAGGGGATTCACCCCTCCACTTT. Translating gives CASSLVPTGTGDSPLHF.

J is TRBJ1-1 and V is TRBV7-9, with 12 positions matching TRBD1. The CDR3 spans 16 residues. Germline values: CDR1 SEHNR, CDR2 FQNEAQ (reference sequence). Trimming cost V 5 bases and J 4 bases; bases outside gene matches: 8. CDR3: CASSPRGQGASTEAFF. Written as DNA, the CDR3 is TGTGCCAGCAGCCCGAGGGGACAGGGGGCGAGCACTGAAGCTTTCTTT.

V is TRBV7-9 and J is TRBJ2-4, with a possible D match to TRBD2 (6 bases). Trimming shortened V by 3 bases and J by 9 bases, and 12 bases separated the two germline ends. The CDR3 runs to 13 residues. CDR1 and CDR2 (germline): SEHNR, FQNEAQ (reference sequence). The CDR3 loop is CASSFGEAGIQYF. As DNA, the CDR3 is TGTGCCAGCAGCTTCGGGGAAGCGGGCATTCAGTACTTC.

On this clone: Different DNA sequences within this sample yield the same CDR3. The V and J genes are TRBV19 and TRBJ1-5; D uncertain. Germline V gene sequence: CDR1 LNHDA, CDR2 SQIVND (reference sequence). This CDR3 is 13 amino acids long. The V gene lost 3 bases and the J gene lost 4 bases, with 7 bases spanning the gap. The CDR3 reads CASSIPGNQPQHF. The CDR3 nucleotides read TGTGCCAGTAGTATCCCGGGGAATCAGCCCCAGCATTTT.

V is TRBV2 and J is TRBJ1-6, with TRBD1 identical over 10 bases. The germline gives CDR1 SNHLY, CDR2 FYNNEI. The CDR3 contains 16 residues. The ends lost 4 bases at V and 6 bases at J; junction bases unmatched: 6. Here the CDR3 DNA reads TGTGCCAGCAGTGTGGACAGGGGGACGGGTAATTCACCCCTCCACTTT. Translating it yields CASSVDRGTGNSPLHF.

This clone has a single count. The chain carries TRBV7-8 and TRBJ1-1; the D gene is possibly TRBD1 (6 bases). This CDR3 is 14 amino acids long. Germline-derived CDR1 and CDR2 are SGHVS and FQNEAQ. V lost 4 bases and J 1 base, leaving 10 bases between the germline ends. The CDR3 reads CASSSRGGNTEAFF. The CDR3 DNA sequence: TGTGCCAGCAGCTCTAGGGGGGGGAACACTGAAGCTTTCTTT.

The chain uses TRBV12-5 and TRBJ2-1; 13 bases line up with TRBD2. CDR1 and CDR2 (germline): LGHNT, FRNRAP. The trim removed 2 bases at V and 8 bases at J, leaving 3 bases unmatched. The CDR3 contains 15 residues. The CDR3 sequence: CASGLTSGGDDEQFF. The DNA of the CDR3 is TGTGCTAGTGGTTTGACTAGCGGGGGGGATGATGAGCAGTTCTTC.

This rearrangement joins TRBV28 to TRBJ1-6, with D perhaps matching TRBD1 (6 bases). The CDR3 runs 15 residues. Trimming left V 3 bases short and J 4 bases short, with 10 bases between. The germline gives CDR1 MDHEN, CDR2 SYDVKM. CDR3 in amino acids: CASSFTRGYNSPLHF. The CDR3 nucleotides are TGTGCCAGCAGTTTCACCAGGGGTTATAATTCACCCCTCCACTTT. The full variable domain, its missing parts supplied by reference TRBV28 and TRBJ1-6, is DVKVTQSSRYLVKRTGEKVFLECVQDMDHENMFWYRQDPGLGLRLIYFSYDVKMKEKGDIPEGYSVSREKKERFSLILESASTNQTSMYLCASSFTRGYNSPLHFGNGTRLTVT.

The gene calls are TRBV19 and TRBJ1-2; 8 positions match TRBD1. V trimming: 7 bases; J trimming: 4 bases; junction bases outside the gene matches: 11. The CDR3 totals 15 residues. Germline-derived CDR1 and CDR2 are LNHDA and SQIVND (reference sequence). The CDR3 sequence is CASTRGQGATYGYTF. CDR3 DNA sequence: TGTGCCAGTACCCGAGGACAGGGCGCGACCTATGGCTACACCTTC.

The chain links TRBV12-3 or TRBV12-4 to TRBJ2-4; D possibly corresponds to TRBD1 (6 bases). V was clipped by 8 bases and J by 5 bases, with 13 bases between them. The CDR3 loop spans 13 amino acids. CDR3: CASQNRVQNIQYF. In nucleotides, the CDR3 is TGTGCCAGCCAAAACAGGGTACAAAACATTCAGTACTTC.

The chain employs TRBV25-1 and TRBJ2-3, with D possibly matching TRBD2 (5 bases). V lost 8 bases, J lost 1 base, and 10 bases lay in between. This CDR3 has 13 amino acids. From germline, CDR1 is MGHDK and CDR2 SYGVNS. CDR3 loop: CASYGLGTDTQYF. CDR3 coding DNA: TGTGCCAGCTATGGACTTGGCACAGATACGCAGTATTTT.

This clone was detected a few times. V is TRBV30 and J is TRBJ1-2; 9 bases are shared with TRBD1. The germline V gene has CDR1 GTSNPN and CDR2 SVGIG (reference sequence). The length of the CDR3 is 12 residues. V gave up 8 bases and J gave up 5 bases; unmatched junction bases: 6. Here the CDR3 DNA reads TGTGCCCGGGACAGGGATCTGTATGGCTACACCTTC. This translates into CARDRDLYGYTF.

V usage is TRBV25-1 and J usage is TRBJ1-5, with D unclear. Between the trimmed V and J ends, which lost 3 bases and 7 bases, there was a span of 10 bases. The CDR3 has 13 residues. Germline V gene lookup returns CDR1 MGHDK and CDR2 SYGVNS. CDR3 bases: TGTGCCAGCAGTGACGGAGTGTGGCAGCCCCAGCATTTT. It encodes CASSDGVWQPQHF.

This chain joins TRBV10-3 and TRBJ2-7; 7 bases are a match to TRBD1. The CDR3 is 12 amino acids. V lost 8 bases and J lost 7; bases outside the gene matches: 8. CDR1 ENHRY and CDR2 SYGVKD come from the germline V gene. CDR3 protein: CAIGRDSGEQYF. The CDR3 nucleotides read TGTGCCATCGGAAGGGACAGTGGAGAGCAGTACTTC.